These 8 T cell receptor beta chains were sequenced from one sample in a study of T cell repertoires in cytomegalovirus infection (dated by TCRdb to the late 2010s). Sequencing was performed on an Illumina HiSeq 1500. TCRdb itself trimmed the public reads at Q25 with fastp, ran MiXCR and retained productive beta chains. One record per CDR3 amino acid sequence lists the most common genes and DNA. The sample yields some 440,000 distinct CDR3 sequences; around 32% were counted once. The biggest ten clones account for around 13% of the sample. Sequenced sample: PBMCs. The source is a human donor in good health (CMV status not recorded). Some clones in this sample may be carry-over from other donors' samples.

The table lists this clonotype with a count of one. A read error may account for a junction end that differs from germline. CDR3 nucleotides: TGTGACAGCAGGGGGGACAGAAAGTTCCAAGAGACCCAGTACTTC. Residues: CDSRGDRKFQETQYF. The V gene is TRBV6-1, the J gene TRBJ2-5, with D perhaps TRBD1 (7 bases). CDR1 is MNHNS, CDR2 SASEGT, per germline. The CDR3 extends over 15 amino acids.

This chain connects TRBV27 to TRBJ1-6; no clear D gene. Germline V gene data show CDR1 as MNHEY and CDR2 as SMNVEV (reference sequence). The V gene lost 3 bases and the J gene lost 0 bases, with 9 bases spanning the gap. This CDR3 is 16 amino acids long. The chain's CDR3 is CASSFSASSYNSPLHF. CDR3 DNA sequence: TGTGCCAGCAGTTTTTCAGCGAGCTCCTATAATTCACCCCTCCACTTT.

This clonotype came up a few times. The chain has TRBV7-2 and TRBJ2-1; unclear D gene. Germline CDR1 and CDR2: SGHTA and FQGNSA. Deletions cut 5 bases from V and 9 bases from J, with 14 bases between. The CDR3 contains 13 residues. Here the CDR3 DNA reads TGTGCCAGCAGCCGCCGCTGGGAAAGTGAGCAGTTCTTC. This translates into CASSRRWESEQFF.

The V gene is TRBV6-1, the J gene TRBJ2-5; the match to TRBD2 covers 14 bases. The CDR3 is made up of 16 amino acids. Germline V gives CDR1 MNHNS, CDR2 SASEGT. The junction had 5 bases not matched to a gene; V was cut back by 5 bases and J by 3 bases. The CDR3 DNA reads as TGTGCCAGCAGTAGCCCGGGACTAGCGGGGGAAGAGACCCAGTACTTC. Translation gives CASSSPGLAGEETQYF.

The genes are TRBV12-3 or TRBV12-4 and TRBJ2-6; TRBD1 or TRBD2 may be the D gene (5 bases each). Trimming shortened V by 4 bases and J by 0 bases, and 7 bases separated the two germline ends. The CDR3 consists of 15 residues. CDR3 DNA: TGTGCCAGCAGTTGGGGGTCCTCTGGGGCCAACGTCCTGACTTTC. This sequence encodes CASSWGSSGANVLTF.

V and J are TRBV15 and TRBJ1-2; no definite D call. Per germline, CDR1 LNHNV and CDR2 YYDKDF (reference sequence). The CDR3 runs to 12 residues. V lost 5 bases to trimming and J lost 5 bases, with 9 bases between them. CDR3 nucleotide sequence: TGTGCCACCAGCTCCCGGACTTATGGCTACACCTTC. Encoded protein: CATSSRTYGYTF.

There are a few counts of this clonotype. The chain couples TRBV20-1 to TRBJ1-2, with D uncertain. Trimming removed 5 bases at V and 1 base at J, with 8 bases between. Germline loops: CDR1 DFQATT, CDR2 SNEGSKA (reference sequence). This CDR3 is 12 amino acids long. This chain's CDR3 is CSARQSNYGYTF. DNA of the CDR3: TGCAGTGCTCGGCAGAGTAACTATGGCTACACCTTC.

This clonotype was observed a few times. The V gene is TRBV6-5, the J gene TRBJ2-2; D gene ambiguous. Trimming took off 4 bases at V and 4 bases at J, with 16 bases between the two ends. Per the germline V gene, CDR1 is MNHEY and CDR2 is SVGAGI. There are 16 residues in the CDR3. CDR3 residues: CASSSMIPRSTGELFF. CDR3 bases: TGTGCCAGCAGTTCGATGATACCGCGAAGCACCGGGGAGCTGTTTTTT.